This TCR beta chain was retrieved from a study of cytomegalovirus exposure and HLA in healthy donors. The primer mix had 60 Vbeta and 13 Jbeta primers. Sequencing was performed with immunoSEQ multiplex PCR; in TCRdb, only in-frame clones are kept and a portion is missing. The sample lists 200,000 to 250,000 clones, roughly 80% occurring once. Worth noting for this clone: Its matching antigen is unknown.

Findings of the study overall: Other equally common chains were less clonally expanded than HLA-associated TCR beta chains, a later analysis showed. The authors confirmed in vitro that a few CMV-associated chains were specific for CMV antigens. Indistinguishable V segments such as TRBV6-2 and TRBV6-3 were excluded.

CDR3 length: 14 amino acids. Germline V lookup: CDR1 SGDLS, CDR2 YYNGEE. The V gene end was trimmed by 3 bases and the J gene end by 3 bases; junction bases not matched to a gene: 2. It was healthy bone marrow donors who served as donors. This rearrangement joins TRBV9 to TRBJ2-7; 11 bases agree with TRBD1. The sequence derives from a man younger than 45 in good health and CMV-seronegative. What was sequenced was PBMCs. The CDR3 sequence is CASSGDRGFYEQYF. CDR3 DNA sequence: TGTGCCAGCAGCGGGGACAGGGGGTTCTACGAGCAGTACTTC. Full variable domain (missing parts from reference TRBV9 and TRBJ2-7): DSGVTQTPKHLITATGQRVTLRCSPRSGDLSVYWYQQSLDQGLQFLIQYYNGEERAKGNILERFSAQQFPDLHSELNLSSLELGDSALYFCASSGDRGFYEQYFGPGTRLTVT.